The sequence of this TCR beta chain was determined in a study of human T cells and chemical hapten exposure. The overall study: Upper-back patch tests with 0.01% DPC were read at 6 days.

Single cDNA molecules in the library carried unique molecular identifiers attached during preparation. Each CDR3 protein is one row after TCRdb ran MiXCR on the RACE reads. Of approximately 370,000 distinct CDR3 sequences in the sample, approximately 5% were seen once. Study-wide points: More PT1 expanded TCRs went with higher patch test scores.

Time point given: pre-sensitization, week 0. The treatment denotes: therapeutic diphenylcyclopropenone sensitization with weekly scalp DPC. At least ten counts were recorded for this clonotype. No antigen is known for it. The clonotype originates from a woman aged 18-29 years with alopecia areata. Some clones in this sample may be carry-over from other donors' samples. Sample: whole blood, taken in connection with sensitization to the hapten diphenylcyclopropenone (DPC).

CDR3 sequence: CASSSFGGAPPEETQYF. In DNA form, the CDR3 reads TGTGCCAGCAGTTCGTTCGGGGGGGCCCCACCAGAAGAGACCCAGTACTTC. This sequence joins TRBV5-6 and TRBJ2-5, with 8 bases lining up with TRBD2. After removal of 5 bases from V and 3 bases from J, the junction contained 15 bases not matched to a gene. Germline CDR1 reads SGHDT; CDR2 reads YYEEEE. The CDR3 runs 17 residues.